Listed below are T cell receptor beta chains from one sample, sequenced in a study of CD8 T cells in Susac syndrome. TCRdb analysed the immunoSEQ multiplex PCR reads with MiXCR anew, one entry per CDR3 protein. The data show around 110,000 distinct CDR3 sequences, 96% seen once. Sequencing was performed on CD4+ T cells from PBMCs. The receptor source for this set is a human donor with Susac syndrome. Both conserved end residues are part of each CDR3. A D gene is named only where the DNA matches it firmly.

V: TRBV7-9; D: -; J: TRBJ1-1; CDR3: CASSFPGGWNTEAFF
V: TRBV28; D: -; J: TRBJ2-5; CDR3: CASRATPTGQRGETQYF
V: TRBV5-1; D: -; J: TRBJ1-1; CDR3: CASRGLSGNTEAFF
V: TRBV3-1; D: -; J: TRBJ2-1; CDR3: CASSQDKGLGEQFF
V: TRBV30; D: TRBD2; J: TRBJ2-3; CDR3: CAWSIASGRDTQYF
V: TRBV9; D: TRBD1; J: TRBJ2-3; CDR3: CASSVVPGGGTDTQYF
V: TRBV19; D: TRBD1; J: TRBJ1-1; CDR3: CASSGPDRRNTEAFF
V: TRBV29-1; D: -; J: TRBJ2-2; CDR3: CSVFGQGANTGELFF
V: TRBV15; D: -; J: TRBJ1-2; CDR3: CATSRRGPQYGYTF
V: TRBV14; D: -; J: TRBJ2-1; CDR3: CASSPDSIVQFF
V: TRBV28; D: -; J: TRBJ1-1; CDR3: CASRKEVWAFF
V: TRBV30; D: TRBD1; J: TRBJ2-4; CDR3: CAWGRQGATKNIQYF
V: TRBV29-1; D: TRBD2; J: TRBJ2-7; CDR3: CSVGPTSGKFYEQYF
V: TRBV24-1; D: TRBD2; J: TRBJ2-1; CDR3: CATSDRRGAGGNYNEQFF
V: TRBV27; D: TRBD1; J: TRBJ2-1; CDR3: CASSPRTGWDNEQFF
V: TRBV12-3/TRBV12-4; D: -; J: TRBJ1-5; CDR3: CASSKRWSSNQPQHF
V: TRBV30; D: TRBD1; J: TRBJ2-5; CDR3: CAWSEQGVETQYF
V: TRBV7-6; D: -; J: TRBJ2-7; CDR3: CASSTQDFYEQYF
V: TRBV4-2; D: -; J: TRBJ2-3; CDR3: CASSQRGAGPVDTQYF
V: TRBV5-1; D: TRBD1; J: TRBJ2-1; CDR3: CASSLLGTGAPQFF
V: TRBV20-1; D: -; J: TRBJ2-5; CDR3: CSARSSHRAGRGQETQYF
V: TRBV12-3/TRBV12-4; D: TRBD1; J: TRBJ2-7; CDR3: CASSPTGALAYEQYF
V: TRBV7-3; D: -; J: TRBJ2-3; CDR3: CASSFVGTTDTQYF
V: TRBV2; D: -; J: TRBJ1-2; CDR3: CASSEESQGGGYTF
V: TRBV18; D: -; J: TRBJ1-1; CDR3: CASSPPAGARTEAFF
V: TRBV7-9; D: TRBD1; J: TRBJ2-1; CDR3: CASTRQGAYNEQFF
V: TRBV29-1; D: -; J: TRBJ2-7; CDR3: CSVGGGRERSSYEQYF
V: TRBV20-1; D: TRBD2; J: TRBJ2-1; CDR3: CSASSPGLAPYNEQFF
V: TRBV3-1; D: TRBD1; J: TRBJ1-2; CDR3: CASSNGQGLANYGYTF
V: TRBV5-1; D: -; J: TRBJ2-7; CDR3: CASSLSLGVVGQDEQYF
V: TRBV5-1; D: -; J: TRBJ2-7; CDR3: CASSLGERRTSYEQYF
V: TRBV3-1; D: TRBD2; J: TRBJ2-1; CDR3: CASSRETSGRTNEQFF
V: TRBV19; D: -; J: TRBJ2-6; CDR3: CASSPGTPRSGANVLTF
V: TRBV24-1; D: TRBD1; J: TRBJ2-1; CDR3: CATSDSTGYIYNEQFF
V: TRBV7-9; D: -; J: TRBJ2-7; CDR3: CASSLNGVFHEQYF
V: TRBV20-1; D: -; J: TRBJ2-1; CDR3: CSFFPTGNEQFF
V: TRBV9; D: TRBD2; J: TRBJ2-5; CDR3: CASSVEGLGGETQYF
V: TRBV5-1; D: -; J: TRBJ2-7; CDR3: CASSFGDILYEQYF
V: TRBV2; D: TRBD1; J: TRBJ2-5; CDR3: CASKAGTGEETQYF
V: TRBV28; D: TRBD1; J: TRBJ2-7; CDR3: CASSFGQAVSYEQYF
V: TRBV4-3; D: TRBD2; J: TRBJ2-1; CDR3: CASSRASSGGYNEQFF
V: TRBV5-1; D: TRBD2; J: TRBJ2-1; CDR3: CASSLGGTTLNEQFF
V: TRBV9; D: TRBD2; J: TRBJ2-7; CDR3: CASSPHGGLPSYEQYF
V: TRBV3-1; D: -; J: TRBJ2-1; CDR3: CASSQNRGSEQFF
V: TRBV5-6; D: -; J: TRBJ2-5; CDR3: CASSLRGVGETQYF
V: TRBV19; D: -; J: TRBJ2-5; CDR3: CASGERRGLQETQYF
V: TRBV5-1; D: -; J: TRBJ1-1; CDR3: CASSFGQSRSTEAFF
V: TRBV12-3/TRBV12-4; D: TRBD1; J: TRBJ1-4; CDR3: CASSQRQGGEKLFF
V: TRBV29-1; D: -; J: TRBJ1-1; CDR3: CSVDDGHTEAFF
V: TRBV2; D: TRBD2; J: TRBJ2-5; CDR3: CASSVAGEETQYF
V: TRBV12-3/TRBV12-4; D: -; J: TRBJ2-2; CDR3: CASSLNPIRGELFF